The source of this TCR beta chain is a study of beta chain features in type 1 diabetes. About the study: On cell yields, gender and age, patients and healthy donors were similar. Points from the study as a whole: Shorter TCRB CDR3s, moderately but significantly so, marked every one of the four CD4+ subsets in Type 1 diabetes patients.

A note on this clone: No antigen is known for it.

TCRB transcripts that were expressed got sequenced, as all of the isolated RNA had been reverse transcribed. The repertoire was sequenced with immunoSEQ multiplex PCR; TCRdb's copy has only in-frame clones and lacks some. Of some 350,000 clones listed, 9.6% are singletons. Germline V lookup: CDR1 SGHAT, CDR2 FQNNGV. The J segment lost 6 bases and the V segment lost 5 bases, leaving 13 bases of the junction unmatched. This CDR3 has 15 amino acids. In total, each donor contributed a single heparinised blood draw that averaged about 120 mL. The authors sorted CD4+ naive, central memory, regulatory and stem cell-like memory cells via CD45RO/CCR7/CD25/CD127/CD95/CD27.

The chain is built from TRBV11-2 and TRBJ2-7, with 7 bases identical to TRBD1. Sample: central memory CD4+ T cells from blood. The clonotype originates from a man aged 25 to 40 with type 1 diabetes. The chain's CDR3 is CASSPQGLGRSEQYF. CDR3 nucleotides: TGTGCCAGCAGCCCACAGGGGCTAGGGCGTTCCGAGCAGTACTTC.